This TCR beta chain was documented in a study of Tregs in tolerant kidney transplant recipients. Findings of the study overall: Validation in larger populations is needed because few patients were studied. The most relevant donor-specific Treg TCRbeta repertoire apparently came from expansion with activated donor B cells. Tolerant patients' donor-specific Tregs expanded beyond overall Tregs, suggesting antigen-driven growth.

About this clone: Its antigen is not identified. Coverage ceases 3 residues before the CDR3 finishes, and the germline J gene fills in the end.

J gave up 2 bases and V 3 bases, and 4 bases lay outside the gene matches. Germline CDR1 is LNHDA and CDR2 is SQIVND (reference sequence). This CDR3 has 15 amino acids. Some clones are missing from TCRdb's copy, which holds only in-frame ones; the method was immunoSEQ multiplex PCR. The table lists roughly 15,000 clones, with approximately 3.5% in the top ten. The nonmyeloablative bone marrow transplants came from related graft donors, with transient mixed chimerism. The J gene is TRBJ2-1, the V gene TRBV19, with TRBD2 matching 7 bases. The material sequenced was CD4+ T cells from blood (PBMCs), taken 12 months after the transplant. The source of this sequence is a human patient who received a combined kidney and bone marrow transplant. Some T cells may originate from the graft donor. Partial CDR3 DNA: TGTGCCAGTAGTATTCTAGCGGATCCCTACAATGAG. Encoded protein: CASSILADPYNE. The entire CDR3 sequence reads CASSILADPYNEQFF.